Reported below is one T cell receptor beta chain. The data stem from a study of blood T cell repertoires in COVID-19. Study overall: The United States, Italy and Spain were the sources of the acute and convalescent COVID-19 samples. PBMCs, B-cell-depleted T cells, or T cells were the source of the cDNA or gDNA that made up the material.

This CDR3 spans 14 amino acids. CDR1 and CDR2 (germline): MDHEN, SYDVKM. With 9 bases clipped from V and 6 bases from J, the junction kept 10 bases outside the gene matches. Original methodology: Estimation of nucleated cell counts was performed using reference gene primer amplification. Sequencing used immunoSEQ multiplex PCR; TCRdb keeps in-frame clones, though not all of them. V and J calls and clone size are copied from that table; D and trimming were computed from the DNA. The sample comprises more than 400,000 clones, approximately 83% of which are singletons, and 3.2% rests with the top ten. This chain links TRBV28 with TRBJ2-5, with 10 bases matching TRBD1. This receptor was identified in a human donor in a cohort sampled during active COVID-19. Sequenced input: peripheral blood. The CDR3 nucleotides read TGTGCCAGTTCCGGGACAGGGGTTGGAAAGACCCAGTACTTC. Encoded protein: CASSGTGVGKTQYF.